The 26 T cell receptor beta chains listed next were all sequenced from one sample in a study of spatial heterogeneity in lung cancer. TCRdb processed the 5' RACE reads anew with MiXCR; each CDR3 protein has one entry. The table includes 20,000 to 25,000 distinct CDR3 sequences, roughly 7.2% detected once. As to time point: sample taken at primary tumor resection. The material sequenced was PBMCs, taken at surgery. The receptors were sampled from a male donor with early-stage non-small cell lung cancer.

This clonotype was counted ten times or more. The rearrangement links TRBV15 to TRBJ2-7, with 9 nucleotides matching TRBD2. CDR1 and CDR2 (germline): LNHNV, YYDKDF (reference sequence). V shed 1 base and J 6 bases; nucleotides not matched to a gene: 10. This CDR3 region has 16 residues. The CDR3 nucleotides read TGTGCCACCAGCAGAGTTATGGGACTAGCAGCGGGCGAGCAGTACTTC. Protein product: CATSRVMGLAAGEQYF.

This clonotype was counted many times. V is TRBV27 and J is TRBJ1-5; D is undetermined. V shed 5 bases and J shed 6 bases, with 11 bases lying between them. In germline, CDR1 is MNHEY, CDR2 SMNVEV (reference sequence). The CDR3 is 13 amino acids. The CDR3 sequence is CASSPLWPQPQHF. The CDR3 region has the DNA TGTGCCAGCAGTCCCCTTTGGCCTCAGCCCCAGCATTTT.

The chain combines TRBV19 with TRBJ2-7, with TRBD1 matching over 9 bases. This CDR3 comprises 13 residues. Looked up from germline, CDR1 is LNHDA and CDR2 is SQIVND (reference sequence). The V and J ends lost 5 bases and 6 bases, in that order; junction bases with no gene match: 5. Here the CDR3 reads CASSPLTGGEQYF. Written as DNA, the CDR3 is TGTGCCAGTAGTCCCCTGACAGGGGGCGAGCAGTACTTC.

Relative to its sample, this clonotype is medium-sized. V gene TRBV28 combines with J gene TRBJ2-6; unclear D gene. Trimming removed 1 base from V and 4 bases from J, with 2 bases in between. The CDR3 extends over 13 amino acids. The V gene's germline CDR1 is MDHEN and CDR2 SYDVKM. The CDR3, as DNA: TGTGCCAGCAGTTTATCCGGGGCCAACGTCCTGACTTTC. It is translated as CASSLSGANVLTF.

There are many counts of this clonotype. The rearrangement links TRBV14 to TRBJ2-7; no definite D call. CDR1 and CDR2 from the germline V gene are SGHDN and FVKESK. This CDR3 comprises 15 residues. The V gene lost 1 base and the J gene lost 1 base, with 11 bases spanning the gap. The CDR3 DNA reads as TGTGCCAGCAGCCAAGGCTATACCCTTTCCTACGAGCAGTACTTC. Its translation is CASSQGYTLSYEQYF.

This clonotype has at least ten counts. V is TRBV14 and J is TRBJ1-1; no reliable D call. The V end was cut by 0 bases, the J end by 3 bases, with 17 bases between. The CDR3 length is 17 residues. CDR1 is SGHDN, CDR2 FVKESK, per germline. The CDR3 protein is CASSQDIGVRVDTEAFF. In nucleotides, the CDR3 is TGTGCCAGCAGCCAAGATATCGGGGTAAGAGTTGACACTGAAGCTTTCTTT.

This clonotype came up a few times. This chain uses TRBV28 with TRBJ1-1; D unclear. The CDR3 consists of 15 residues. Germline loops: CDR1 MDHEN, CDR2 SYDVKM. Trimming took 3 bases from V and 3 from J, leaving 14 bases between them. CDR3 loop: CASSLASLSYTEAFF. The CDR3 bases are TGTGCCAGCAGTTTGGCGAGCCTCTCTTACACTGAAGCTTTCTTT.

The chain carries TRBV7-3 and TRBJ2-3, with TRBD2 as a possible D gene (6 bases). V lost 6 bases and J lost 2, with 9 bases in between. This CDR3 comprises 13 residues. The germline CDR1 and CDR2 sequences are SGHTA and FQGTGA. The CDR3 loop reads CASSRDSTDTQYF. In nucleotides, the CDR3 is TGTGCCAGCAGTCGGGACTCCACAGATACGCAGTATTTT.

There are a few counts of this clonotype. This chain uses TRBV3-1 with TRBJ1-1; D may be TRBD1 (5 bases). V lost 4 bases and J 11 bases, leaving 20 bases between the germline ends. The CDR3 is 14 residues long. The germline gives CDR1 LGHDT, CDR2 YNNKEL (reference sequence). The CDR3 DNA follows: TGTGCCAGCAGCCCCCGGGACTTTTTGAAAGGGGCTTTCTTT. Encoded protein: CASSPRDFLKGAFF.

The chain employs TRBV11-3 and TRBJ2-1, with D hard to call. Trimming shortened V by 2 bases and J by 7 bases, and 9 bases separated the two germline ends. Germline values: CDR1 SGHNT, CDR2 YENEEA. The CDR3 consists of 13 residues. In DNA, the CDR3 is TGTGCCAGCAGCTTAAACCAGATAAATGAGCAGTTCTTC. Its translation: CASSLNQINEQFF.

This clonotype was counted many times. V gene TRBV5-1 combines with J gene TRBJ2-2, with D unresolved. The length of the CDR3 is 14 residues. Germline V gives CDR1 SGHRS, CDR2 YFSETQ. Trimming pared 2 bases from V and 4 bases from J, leaving 9 bases between. The CDR3: CASSFDTGTGELFF. In DNA form, the CDR3 reads TGCGCCAGCAGCTTTGACACCGGCACCGGGGAGCTGTTTTTT. Supplemented by reference TRBV5-1 and TRBJ2-2, the full variable domain reads KAGVTQTPRYLIKTRGQQVTLSCSPISGHRSVSWYQQTPGQGLQFLFEYFSETQRNKGNFPGRFSGRQFSNSRSEMNVSTLELGDSALYLCASSFDTGTGELFFGEGSRLTVL.

This clonotype appeared many times. This chain's CDR3 is CASSQEPGLASYNEQFF. DNA of the CDR3: TGTGCCAGCAGCCAAGAACCGGGACTAGCGTCCTACAATGAGCAGTTCTTC. The chain has TRBV4-2 and TRBJ2-1; 10 positions agree with TRBD2. V trimming: 0 bases; J trimming: 1 base; junction bases outside the gene matches: 3. The CDR3 runs to 17 residues. The germline CDR1 and CDR2 sequences are LGHNA and YNFKEQ.

This clonotype was seen many times. This sequence joins TRBV11-2 and TRBJ1-5, with a weak D call TRBD1 (5 bases). V was clipped by 0 bases and J by 7 bases, with 10 bases between them. CDR1 SGHAT and CDR2 FQNNGV come from the germline V gene. The CDR3 extends over 14 amino acids. The CDR3 nucleotides are TGTGCCAGCAGCTTAGATATCACAGGACAGCCCCAGCATTTT. This translates into CASSLDITGQPQHF. Using reference TRBV11-2 and TRBJ1-5 for the parts outside the CDR3, the full variable domain is EAGVAQSPRYKIIEKRQSVAFWCNPISGHATLYWYQQILGQGPKLLIQFQNNGVVDDSQLPKDRFSAERLKGVDSTLKIQPAKLEDSAVYLCASSLDITGQPQHFGDGTRLSIL.

This clonotype was recorded at least ten times. The chain links TRBV6-5 to TRBJ2-5, with D perhaps TRBD1 (6 bases). The CDR3 length is 15 residues. Germline CDR1 MNHEY, CDR2 SVGAGI. Trimming pared 5 bases from V and 0 bases from J, leaving 13 bases between. The CDR3 nucleotides are TGTGCCAGCAGTACAGGGCCTCGGCACCAAGAGACCCAGTACTTC. Its translation is CASSTGPRHQETQYF.

This clonotype was recorded many times. This chain joins TRBV29-1 and TRBJ2-1, with no clear D. The CDR3 spans 11 residues. Per germline, CDR1 SQVTM and CDR2 ANQGSEA. The V end was cut by 4 bases, the J end by 3 bases, with 4 bases between. CDR3 nucleotide sequence: TGCAGCGTTGCAGGCTACAATGAGCAGTTCTTC. Its translation is CSVAGYNEQFF.

This clonotype was found many times. The chain recombines TRBV27 with TRBJ2-6, with TRBD1 matching over 9 bases. The CDR3 spans 18 residues. Germline CDR1 reads MNHEY; CDR2 reads SMNVEV (reference sequence). With 6 bases clipped from V and 0 bases from J, the junction kept 9 bases outside the gene matches. CDR3 sequence (DNA): TGTGCCAGCAGATATAGGGGACAGGGCAACTCTGGGGCCAACGTCCTGACTTTC. Encoded protein: CASRYRGQGNSGANVLTF.

This clonotype was seen a few times. This sequence may be a read error, since a much larger clone differs from it by one base. The gene calls are TRBV28 and TRBJ2-7, with a tentative D call TRBD1 (6 bases). From germline, CDR1 is MDHEN and CDR2 SYDVKM. This CDR3 has 11 amino acids. The CDR3 reads CASRAGVEQHF. CDR3 coding DNA: TGTGCCAGCAGAGCAGGGGTTGAGCAGCACTTC.

CDR3 sequence: CASSKTRESSYEQYF. CDR3 bases: TGTGCCAGCAGCAAGACGCGGGAAAGCTCCTACGAGCAGTACTTC. The rearrangement joins TRBV21-1 to TRBJ2-7; the table's D call of TRBD2 was not tested on the DNA. TRBV21-1 is recorded as a pseudogene. The CDR3 contains 15 residues.

The table lists this clonotype with many counts. The rearrangement joins TRBV5-1 to TRBJ2-7; D uncertain. CDR1 SGHRS and CDR2 YFSETQ come from the germline V gene. The CDR3 runs to 14 residues. V was pared by 1 base and J by 4 bases, with 12 bases between. The CDR3 sequence: CASSLSGGRYEQYF. The CDR3 DNA is TGCGCCAGCAGCTTGTCGGGCGGTCGTTACGAGCAGTACTTC.

This chain links TRBV7-2 with TRBJ1-2, with D unclear. V was clipped by 1 base and J by 1 base, with 7 bases between them. Per the germline V gene, CDR1 is SGHTA and CDR2 is FQGNSA. The CDR3 loop spans 14 amino acids. CDR3 region: CASSLEGFNYGYTF. In nucleotides, the CDR3 is TGTGCCAGCAGCTTAGAAGGTTTTAACTATGGCTACACCTTC.

This clonotype was counted only a few times. This rearrangement joins TRBV6-1 to TRBJ2-1; 7 nucleotides agree with TRBD2. The germline CDR1 and CDR2 sequences are MNHNS and SASEGT. The length of the CDR3 is 15 residues. V dropped 5 bases and J dropped 2; count of bases not matched to a gene: 6. DNA for the CDR3: TGTGCCAGCAGTTTGACTAGCAACACCTACAATGAGCAGTTCTTC. This codes for CASSLTSNTYNEQFF.

This clonotype has a count of ten or more. The chain joins TRBV9 to TRBJ2-1, with 7 bases fitting TRBD2. This CDR3 has 16 amino acids. Germline V gene sequence: CDR1 SGDLS, CDR2 YYNGEE. V gave up 0 bases and J gave up 8 bases; unmatched junction bases: 11. The CDR3 loop is CASSVVDGRAWDEQFF. DNA for the CDR3: TGTGCCAGCAGCGTAGTGGATGGGAGGGCCTGGGATGAGCAGTTCTTC.

The CDR3 region is CASSAGLAGNNEQFF. The CDR3 coding sequence is TGTGCCAGCAGCGCGGGGCTAGCGGGAAACAATGAGCAGTTCTTC. The chain joins TRBV7-3 to TRBJ2-1; 9 nucleotides agree with TRBD2. The CDR3 has 15 residues. Germline loops: CDR1 SGHTA, CDR2 FQGTGA. Trimming removed 5 bases from V and 5 bases from J; junction bases left unmatched: 7.

This clonotype was seen repeatedly, ten times or more. This sequence joins TRBV2 and TRBJ1-2, with 7 nucleotides matching TRBD1. Trimming cost V 6 bases and J 2 bases; bases outside gene matches: 6. CDR1 and CDR2 (germline): SNHLY, FYNNEI. The CDR3 spans 14 residues. CDR3 sequence (DNA): TGTGCCAGCAGACCAGGGGGACGCAACTATGGCTACACCTTC. Translation: CASRPGGRNYGYTF.

This clonotype was recorded many times. The chain couples TRBV5-1 to TRBJ1-1; weak D call: TRBD1 (5 bases). The germline V gene encodes CDR1 SGHRS and CDR2 YFSETQ. The CDR3 runs to 14 residues. Trimming pared 2 bases from V and 1 base from J, leaving 9 bases between. The CDR3 DNA is TGCGCCAGCAGCTTCTTGGACAAGAACACTGAAGCTTTCTTT. As protein: CASSFLDKNTEAFF.

This chain joins TRBV24-1 and TRBJ2-1; no reliable D call. Looked up from germline, CDR1 is KGHDR and CDR2 is SFDVKD. V was trimmed by 4 bases and J by 8 bases, leaving 5 bases between them. The CDR3 spans 11 residues. This CDR3 is CATSEVDEQFF. The CDR3 DNA is TGTGCCACCAGTGAAGTAGATGAGCAGTTCTTC.